This TCR beta chain was identified during a study of molecular identifiers for immune sequencing clone quantification. Study as a whole: In the replicates, RNA derived from about 21,000 or 97,000 naive CD8 cells was divided into five parts, and four were sequenced.

TCRdb re-analysed the PCR reads in MiXCR, keeping a single row per CDR3 protein. Of under 800,000 distinct CDR3 sequences in the sample, roughly 27% were seen once. General study findings and limits: Clones carrying above 20 RNA copies accounted for over 97% of effector molecules, under 1% in naive cells. Spiked-in Jurkat TCR RNA corresponding to one cell was reported as detectable against 750,000 to 1,000,000 naive cells.

Notes on this clonotype: The antigen is not known.

Trimming removed 3 bases from V and 8 bases from J; junction bases left unmatched: 5. The germline V gene encodes CDR1 SGHKS and CDR2 YYEKEE (reference sequence). The CDR3 extends over 13 amino acids. Using a CD8+CD4-CCR7+CD45RA+ phenotype, naive CD8 T cells were sorted. This chain connects TRBV5-5 to TRBJ2-1; 7 nucleotides match TRBD2. The TCR originated in a human donor in good health. Some libraries in this study had Jurkat cell RNA spiked in. Sequencing input: naive CD8+ T cells from blood, with Jurkat cell RNA spiked in. Specified subset: FACS-sorted CD8+CD4-CCR7+CD45RA+ naive T cells. CDR3 nucleotide sequence: TGTGCCAGCAGCTGGACTAGTTTGGATGAGCAGTTCTTC. This translates into CASSWTSLDEQFF.